A selection of T cell receptor beta chains follows, all from one sample in a study of OX40 agonist ivuxolimab in advanced cancers. TCRdb keeps only in-frame clones here, not all; method: immunoSEQ multiplex PCR. The sample holds 55,000 to 75,000 clones; around 85% are singletons and the top ten take 1%. The material was CD4+ or CD8+ T cells sorted from blood, obtained in a trial of the OX40 agonist ivuxolimab. The receptor set was obtained from an adult with an advanced solid tumor such as melanoma, head and neck, liver or kidney cancer. Both conserved end residues are part of each CDR3. D genes are given only for firm matches. Clone size is shown for a subset of rows, as once, few, many or a class of expanded clone.

>TRBJ1-2|13|once|TRBV14|NA
CASSPGHNYGYTF
TGTGCCAGCAGCCCGGGACATAACTATGGCTACACCTTC
>TRBJ2-7|14|once|TRBV18|NA
CASSPSPTSYEQYF
TGTGCCAGCTCCCCAAGCCCTACCTCCTACGAGCAGTACTTC
>TRBJ1-4|14|once|TRBV6-5|TRBD1
CASRATGGREKLFF
TGTGCCAGCAGGGCGACAGGGGGCCGGGAAAAACTGTTTTTT
>TRBJ2-1|18|NA|TRBV28|TRBD1
CASSLERGRGNVGSSKFF
TGTGCCAGCAGTTTAGAGAGGGGCAGGGGGAACGTCGGGTCTTCCAAGTTCTTC
>TRBJ2-7|13|NA|TRBV5-4|NA
CASSAAAAYEQYF
TGTGCCAGCAGCGCCGCAGCAGCCTACGAGCAGTACTTC
>TRBJ1-1|13|NA|TRBV7-9|NA
CASSSQTGTEAFF
TGTGCCAGCAGCTCTCAGACAGGCACTGAAGCTTTCTTT
>TRBJ1-2|11|NA|TRBV20-1|NA
CSALLGYGYTF
TGCAGTGCTCTCCTTGGCTATGGCTACACCTTC
>TRBJ2-1|17|NA|TRBV5-4|TRBD2
CASSTPSGSGTYNEQFF
TGTGCCAGCAGCACACCGTCTGGTAGCGGGACCTACAATGAGCAGTTCTTC
>TRBJ2-3|16|few|TRBV5-1|NA
CASSGSLGLDADTQYF
TGCGCCAGCAGCGGGAGCCTTGGACTGGACGCAGATACGCAGTATTTT
>TRBJ1-2|14|NA|TRBV2|NA
CASRSGRDNYGYTF
TGTGCCAGCAGGTCCGGACGGGATAACTATGGCTACACCTTC
>TRBJ1-3|13|NA|TRBV29-1|NA
CSVEKGTGNTIYF
TGCAGCGTTGAGAAGGGAACTGGAAACACCATATATTTT
>TRBJ1-2|12|NA|TRBV18|NA
CASSNNNYGYTF
TGTGCCAGCTCAAACAATAACTATGGCTACACCTTC
>TRBJ1-4|11|NA|TRBV29-1|NA
CSVGADEKLFF
TGCAGCGTTGGGGCAGATGAAAAACTGTTTTTT
>TRBJ1-1|15|NA|TRBV4-3|NA
CASSQTSAPNTEAFF
TGCGCCAGCAGCCAAACCTCGGCCCCGAACACTGAAGCTTTCTTT
>TRBJ2-1|13|few|TRBV18|TRBD1
CASSPSRGREQFF
TGTGCCAGCTCACCCTCCAGGGGGCGTGAGCAGTTCTTC
>TRBJ2-1|16|NA|TRBV19|NA
CASSIFRGRSYNEQFF
TGTGCCAGTAGTATTTTTCGGGGGAGATCCTACAATGAGCAGTTCTTC
>TRBJ2-1|17|NA|TRBV7-2|NA
CASSLSPGGRSYNEQFF
TGTGCCAGCAGCTTATCCCCCGGGGGGCGGTCCTACAATGAGCAGTTCTTC
>TRBJ1-5|12|few|TRBV30|NA
CAWSVQGQPQHF
TGTGCCTGGAGTGTACAGGGTCAGCCCCAGCATTTT
>TRBJ2-5|14|NA|TRBV5-1|NA
CASRRGTDQETQYF
TGCGCCAGCAGGAGAGGAACGGATCAAGAGACCCAGTACTTC
>TRBJ2-5|16|NA|TRBV5-1|TRBD2
CASSPGLAGGQETQYF
TGCGCCAGCTCGCCGGGACTAGCGGGGGGCCAAGAGACCCAGTACTTC
>TRBJ1-1|18|NA|TRBV19|TRBD1
CASSMSWTGLNAGSEAFF
TGTGCCAGTAGTATGTCCTGGACAGGGCTCAATGCTGGGTCTGAAGCTTTCTTT
>TRBJ2-3|8|NA|TRBV6-1|NA
CASNTQYF
TGTGCCAGCAATACGCAGTATTTT
>TRBJ2-7|16|NA|TRBV9|TRBD2
CASSVQAGGSSYEQYF
TGTGCCAGCAGCGTTCAAGCGGGGGGGAGCTCCTACGAGCAGTACTTC
>TRBJ1-3|16|NA|TRBV10-2|NA
CASSATGLSSGNTIYF
TGCGCCAGCAGTGCTACAGGGTTGAGCTCTGGAAACACCATATATTTT
>TRBJ2-3|12|few|TRBV7-3|NA
CASSPNTDTQYF
TGTGCCAGCAGCCCCAACACAGATACGCAGTATTTT
>TRBJ1-5|16|NA|TRBV2|TRBD1
CASRTGGNAVDQPQHF
TGTGCCAGTAGGACAGGGGGCAACGCTGTCGATCAGCCCCAGCATTTT
>TRBJ1-2|12|NA|TRBV29-1|TRBD1
CSVVGGGHGYTF
TGCAGCGTTGTGGGAGGGGGCCATGGCTACACCTTC
>TRBJ1-1|14|NA|TRBV6-5|NA
CASSYSKGNTEAFF
TGTGCCAGCAGTTACTCGAAGGGGAATACTGAAGCTTTCTTT
>TRBJ2-3|13|NA|TRBV30|NA
CAWSRPPVDTQYF
TGTGCCTGGAGCCGCCCCCCCGTCGATACGCAGTATTTT
>TRBJ2-7|13|NA|TRBV18|NA
CASSPRGPYEQYF
TGTGCCAGCTCACCCCGAGGGCCCTACGAGCAGTACTTC
>TRBJ1-1|13|NA|TRBV5-6|NA
CASSLDRVPEAFF
TGTGCCAGCAGCTTGGATAGGGTCCCTGAAGCTTTCTTT